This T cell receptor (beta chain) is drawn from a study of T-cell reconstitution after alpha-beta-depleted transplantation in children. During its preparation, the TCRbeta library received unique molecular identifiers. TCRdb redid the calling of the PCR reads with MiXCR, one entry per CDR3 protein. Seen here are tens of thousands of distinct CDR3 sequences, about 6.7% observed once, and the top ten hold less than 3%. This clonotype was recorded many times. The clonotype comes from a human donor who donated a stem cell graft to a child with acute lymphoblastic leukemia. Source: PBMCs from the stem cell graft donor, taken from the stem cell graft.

The CDR3 DNA reads TGTGCCAGCAGGCTAACGGGACAGCCAGAAGAGACCCAGTACTTC. This sequence encodes CASRLTGQPEETQYF. This sequence joins TRBV6-5 and TRBJ2-5, with TRBD1 identical over 7 bases. This CDR3 contains 15 residues. Germline CDR1 MNHEY, CDR2 SVGAGI. Trimming at V came to 6 bases and at J to 3 bases, leaving 10 bases not matched to a gene.